This TCR beta chain appears in the sequencing data of a study of cytomegalovirus exposure and HLA in healthy donors. General observations from the study: Other equally common chains were less clonally expanded than HLA-associated TCR beta chains, a later analysis showed. From TCR beta sequences, most subjects' HLA-A and HLA-B alleles were reportedly predicted accurately. An apparent linkage of common viral pathogens to several of the most significant clusters emerged in a later analysis.

Only a few counts were recorded for this clone. What it binds is not known. 13 Jbeta primers and 60 Vbeta primers were used for the PCR. TCRdb's table, derived via immunoSEQ multiplex PCR, lists solely in-frame clones and lacks some. The sample shows 110,000 to 150,000 clones, around four fifths of them seen only once. The J segment lost 4 bases and the V segment lost 2 bases, leaving 8 bases of the junction unmatched. The CDR3 totals 16 residues. CDR1 and CDR2 (germline): LGHNA, YSLEER. The chain uses TRBV4-3 and TRBJ2-1; TRBD2 matches at 7 bases. Sequencing was carried out using PBMCs. This receptor was identified in a boy aged 2 to 9 in good health and CMV-seronegative. The CDR3 DNA reads as TGCGCCAGCAGCCAAAGTTATAGCGGGCTATACAATGAGCAGTTCTTC. Protein product: CASSQSYSGLYNEQFF.